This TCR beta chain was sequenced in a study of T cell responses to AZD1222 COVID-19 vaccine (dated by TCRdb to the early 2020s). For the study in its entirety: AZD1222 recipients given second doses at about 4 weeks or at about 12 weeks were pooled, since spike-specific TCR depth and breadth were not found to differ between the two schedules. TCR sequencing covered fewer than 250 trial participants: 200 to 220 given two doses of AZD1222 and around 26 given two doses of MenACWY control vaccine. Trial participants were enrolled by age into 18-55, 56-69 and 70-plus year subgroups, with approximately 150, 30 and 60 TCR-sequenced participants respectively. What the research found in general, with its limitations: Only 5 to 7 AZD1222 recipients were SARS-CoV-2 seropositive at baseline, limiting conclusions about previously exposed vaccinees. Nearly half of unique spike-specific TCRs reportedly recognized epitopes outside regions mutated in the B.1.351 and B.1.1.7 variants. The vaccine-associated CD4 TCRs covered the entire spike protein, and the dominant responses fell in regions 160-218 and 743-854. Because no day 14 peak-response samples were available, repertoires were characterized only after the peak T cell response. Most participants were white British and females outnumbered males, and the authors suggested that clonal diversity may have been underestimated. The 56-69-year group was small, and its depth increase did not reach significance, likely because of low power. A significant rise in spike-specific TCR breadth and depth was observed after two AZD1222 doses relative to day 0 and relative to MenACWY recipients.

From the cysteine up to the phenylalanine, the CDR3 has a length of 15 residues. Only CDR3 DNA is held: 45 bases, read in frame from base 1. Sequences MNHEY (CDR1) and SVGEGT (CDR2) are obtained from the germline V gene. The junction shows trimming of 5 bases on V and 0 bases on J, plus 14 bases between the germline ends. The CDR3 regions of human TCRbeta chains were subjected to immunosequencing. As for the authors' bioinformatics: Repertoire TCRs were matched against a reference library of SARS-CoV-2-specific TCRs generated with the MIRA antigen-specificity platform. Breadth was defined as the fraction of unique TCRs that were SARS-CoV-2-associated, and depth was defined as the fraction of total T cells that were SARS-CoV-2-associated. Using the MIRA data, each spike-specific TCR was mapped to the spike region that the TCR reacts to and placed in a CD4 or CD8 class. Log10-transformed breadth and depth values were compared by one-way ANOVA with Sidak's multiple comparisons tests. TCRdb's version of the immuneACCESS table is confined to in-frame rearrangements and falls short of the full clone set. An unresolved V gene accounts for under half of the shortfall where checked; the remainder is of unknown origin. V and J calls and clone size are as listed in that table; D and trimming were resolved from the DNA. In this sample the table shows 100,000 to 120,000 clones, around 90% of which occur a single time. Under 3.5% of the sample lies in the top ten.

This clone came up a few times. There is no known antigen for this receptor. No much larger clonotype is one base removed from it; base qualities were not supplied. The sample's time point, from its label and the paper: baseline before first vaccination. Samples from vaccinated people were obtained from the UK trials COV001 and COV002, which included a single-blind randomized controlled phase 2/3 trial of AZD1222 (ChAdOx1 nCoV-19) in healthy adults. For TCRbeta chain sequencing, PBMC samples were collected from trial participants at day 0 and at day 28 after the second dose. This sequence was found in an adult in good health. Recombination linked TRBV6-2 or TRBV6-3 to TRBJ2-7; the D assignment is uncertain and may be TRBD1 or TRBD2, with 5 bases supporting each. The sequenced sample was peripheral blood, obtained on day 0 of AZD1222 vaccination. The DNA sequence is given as TGTGCCAGCAGTCCCGGGGACGTTGGCTCCTACGAGCAGTACTTC. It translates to CASSPGDVGSYEQYF.